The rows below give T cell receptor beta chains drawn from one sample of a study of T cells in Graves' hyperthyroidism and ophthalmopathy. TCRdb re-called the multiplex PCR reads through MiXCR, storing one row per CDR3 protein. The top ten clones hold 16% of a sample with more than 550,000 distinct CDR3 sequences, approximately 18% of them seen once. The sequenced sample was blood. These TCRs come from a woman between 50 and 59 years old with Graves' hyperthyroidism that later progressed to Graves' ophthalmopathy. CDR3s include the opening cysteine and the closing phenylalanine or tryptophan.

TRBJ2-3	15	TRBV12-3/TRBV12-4	CASSPDIYGTDTQYF
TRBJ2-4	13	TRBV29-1	CSATSGGKNIQYF
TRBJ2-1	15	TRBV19	CASSTLAGVQNEQFF
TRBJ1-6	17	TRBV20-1	CSASRGAQGRVNSPLHF
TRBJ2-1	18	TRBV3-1	CASSPYGLAGNKDNEQFF
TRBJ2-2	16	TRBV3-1	CASSQVGGKDAGELFF
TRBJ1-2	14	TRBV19	CASSMAGSRSGYTF
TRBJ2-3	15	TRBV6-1	CASSRAGENTDTQYF
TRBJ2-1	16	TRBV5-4	CASSLRAGGPHNEQFF
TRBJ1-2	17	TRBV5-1	CASNPRDTRETNYGYTF
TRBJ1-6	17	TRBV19	CASSTSEDRGTNSPLHF
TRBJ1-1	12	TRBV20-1	CSATTDPIEAFF
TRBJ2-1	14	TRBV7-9	CASSLGGGKHEQFF
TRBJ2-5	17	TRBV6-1	CASSIGLAGGIQETQYF
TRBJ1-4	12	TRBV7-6	CASSLLSEKLFF
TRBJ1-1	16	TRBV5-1	CASSLVDTRPNTEAFF
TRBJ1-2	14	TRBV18	CASSPQGEDYGYTF
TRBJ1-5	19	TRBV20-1	CSARDHGQGRLPSNQPQHF
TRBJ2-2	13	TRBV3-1	CASSQTGIGELFF
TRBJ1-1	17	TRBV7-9	CASSLAITDWENTEAFF
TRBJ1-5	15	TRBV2	CASRTDTGNNQPQHF
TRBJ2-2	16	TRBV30	CAWSATTGRLGGELFF
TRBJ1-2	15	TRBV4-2	CASSQVPGPGYGYTF
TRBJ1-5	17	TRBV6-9	CASSFTFGTVGDQPQHF
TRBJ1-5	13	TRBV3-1	CASSQDTNQPQHF
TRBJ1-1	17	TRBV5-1	CASSLAKGQAVATEAFF
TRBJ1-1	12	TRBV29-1	CSVGHSNTEAFF
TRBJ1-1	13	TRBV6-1	CASSENSGYKAFF
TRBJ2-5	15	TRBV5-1	CASSPDGGPEETQYF
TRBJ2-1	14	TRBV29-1	CSVLAGGVYNEQFF
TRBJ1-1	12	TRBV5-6	CASSFFSDEAFF
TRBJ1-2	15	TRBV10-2	CASSESERGDYGYTF
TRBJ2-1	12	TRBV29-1	CSGGQGRDEQFF
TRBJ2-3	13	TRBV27	CASSLGRTDTQYF
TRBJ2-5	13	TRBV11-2	CASTTDRQETQYF
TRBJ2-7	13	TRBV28	CASTRGYPYEQYF
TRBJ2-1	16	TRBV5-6	CASSSPRLADYNEQFF
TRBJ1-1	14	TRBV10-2	CASSESDRGTEAFF
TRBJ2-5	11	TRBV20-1	CSPDRAETQYF
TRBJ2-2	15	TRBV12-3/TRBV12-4	CASSYIGGNTGELFF
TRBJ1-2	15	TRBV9	CASSVAPNINYGYTF
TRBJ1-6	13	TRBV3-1	CASSQTTNSPLHF
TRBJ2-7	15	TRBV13	CASSSGQLAPYEQYF
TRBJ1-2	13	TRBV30	CAWSLNRDDGYTF
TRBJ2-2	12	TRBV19	CATLRVSGELFF
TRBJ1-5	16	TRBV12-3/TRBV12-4	CASSQQGAGSNQPQHF
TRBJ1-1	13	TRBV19	CASSHRGPTEAFF
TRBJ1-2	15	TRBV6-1	CASAAGTEPNYGYTF
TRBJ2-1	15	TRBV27	CASSSLAFLGNEQFF
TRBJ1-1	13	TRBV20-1	CSASDAFGTEAFF
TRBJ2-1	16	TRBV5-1	CASSSGGVISYNEQFF
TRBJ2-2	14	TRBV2	CASMLGVQAGELFF